These T cell receptor beta chains were read from a single sample in a study of technical replicates of blood from a few donors. The data were produced by immunoSEQ multiplex PCR, yet TCRdb's version contains in-frame clones alone and is incomplete. The sample includes over 50,000 clones, 94% seen only once; the top ten take 0.2% to 0.25%. Sequenced: T cells isolated from PBMCs. The receptor set was obtained from a human donor in good health. Each CDR3 is given with its conserved first and last residue. D genes are given only for firm matches. Clone size is given for some rows only: seen once, a few or many times, or a class if the clone is expanded.

size: -
D: -
J: TRBJ2-5
V: TRBV7-9
DNA: TGTGCCAGCAGCGACACCCTTATGAGGACCCAGTACTTC
CDR3: CASSDTLMRTQYF

size: -
D: -
J: TRBJ2-3
V: TRBV5-4
DNA: TGTGCCAGCAGCTCGGTAGGGGACATAAGCACAGATACGCAGTATTTT
CDR3: CASSSVGDISTDTQYF

size: -
D: TRBD1
J: TRBJ2-2
V: TRBV5-1
DNA: TGCGCCAGCAGCACGGGACAGTCGAACACCGGGGAGCTGTTTTTT
CDR3: CASSTGQSNTGELFF

size: few
D: TRBD2
J: TRBJ2-7
V: TRBV10-2
DNA: TGCGCCAGCAGTGTTGCGGGAGGTCCCGAGCAGTACTTC
CDR3: CASSVAGGPEQYF

size: -
D: -
J: TRBJ2-1
V: TRBV5-4
DNA: TGTGCCAGCAGCTTGTTGCAGGGGAAAAATGAGCAGTTCTTC
CDR3: CASSLLQGKNEQFF

size: -
D: -
J: TRBJ2-7
V: TRBV10-1
DNA: TGCGCCAGCAGTGAGACCAGCTACGAGCAGTACTTC
CDR3: CASSETSYEQYF

size: -
D: -
J: TRBJ2-4
V: TRBV11-2
DNA: TGTGCCAGCAGCTTTGGGAGAACGGCCAAAAACATTCAGTACTTC
CDR3: CASSFGRTAKNIQYF

size: once
D: TRBD2
J: TRBJ2-5
V: TRBV6-5
DNA: TGTGCCAGCAGTTACCGAGCGGGGGAAGAGACCCAGTACTTC
CDR3: CASSYRAGEETQYF

size: once
D: TRBD2
J: TRBJ2-5
V: TRBV6-6
DNA: TGTGCCAGCAGCCCTGGGGGGGGTCTAGTTTTAGAGACCCAGTACTTC
CDR3: CASSPGGGLVLETQYF

size: -
D: TRBD2
J: TRBJ2-2
V: TRBV11-2
DNA: TGTGCCAGCAGCATCACTAGCGGGGGGGTCGGGGAGCTGTTTTTT
CDR3: CASSITSGGVGELFF

size: -
D: -
J: TRBJ2-7
V: TRBV11-2
DNA: TGTGCCAGCAGCTTAGTAGAGCTAGCGATAGTCCACGAGCAGTACTTC
CDR3: CASSLVELAIVHEQYF

size: -
D: -
J: TRBJ1-5
V: TRBV5-5
DNA: TGTGCCAGCGCCGGGGATAGCAATCAGCCCCAGCATTTT
CDR3: CASAGDSNQPQHF

size: -
D: -
J: TRBJ2-5
V: TRBV5-1
DNA: TGCGCCAGCACCCATACTTGGGGGGAAGAGACCCAGTACTTC
CDR3: CASTHTWGEETQYF

size: -
D: TRBD1
J: TRBJ1-3
V: TRBV29-1
DNA: TGCAGCGTTGTGACGGTGACAGGGCCTGAGAGCTCTGGAAACACCATATATTTT
CDR3: CSVVTVTGPESSGNTIYF

size: -
D: -
J: TRBJ1-1
V: TRBV7-9
DNA: TGTGCCAGCAGCTACAGTATTGAAGCTTTCTTT
CDR3: CASSYSIEAFF

size: once
D: -
J: TRBJ2-7
V: TRBV5-1
DNA: TGCGCCAGCAGCTTGGAGGGGGGGGCTTCCTACGAGCAGTACTTC
CDR3: CASSLEGGASYEQYF

size: -
D: TRBD2
J: TRBJ2-7
V: TRBV7-9
DNA: TGTGCCAGCAGCTTAGGGCTAGCGGGGGCCGCGGAGCAGTACTTC
CDR3: CASSLGLAGAAEQYF

size: -
D: -
J: TRBJ1-1
V: TRBV18
DNA: TGTGCCAGCTCACCTTCGGGAACGGGAAACACTGAAGCTTTCTTT
CDR3: CASSPSGTGNTEAFF

size: -
D: TRBD1
J: TRBJ2-4
V: TRBV28
DNA: TGTGCCAGCAGTCCACTGACAGGGAAAGGGGGAAACATTCAGTACTTC
CDR3: CASSPLTGKGGNIQYF

size: once
D: TRBD2
J: TRBJ2-1
V: TRBV10-1
DNA: TGCGCCAGCAGTGAGCCACTAGCGAACTCCTACAATGAGCAGTTCTTC
CDR3: CASSEPLANSYNEQFF

size: -
D: TRBD2
J: TRBJ2-2
V: TRBV5-4
DNA: TGTGCCAGCAGCCAAGGACTAGCGGGGGGCACCGGGGAGCTGTTTTTT
CDR3: CASSQGLAGGTGELFF

size: -
D: TRBD1
J: TRBJ1-1
V: TRBV6-6
DNA: TGTGCCAGCAGTCAAGGACAGGGAGGCTCCACTGAAGCTTTCTTT
CDR3: CASSQGQGGSTEAFF

size: once
D: -
J: TRBJ1-2
V: TRBV9
DNA: TGTGCCAGCAGCGCAACCCGGGAAAGCCACTACTATGGCTACACCTTC
CDR3: CASSATRESHYYGYTF

size: -
D: TRBD1
J: TRBJ2-1
V: TRBV7-2
DNA: TGTGCCAGCAGATCCCGGGACCAGGGGGTGGAGCAGTTCTTC
CDR3: CASRSRDQGVEQFF

size: -
D: TRBD1
J: TRBJ1-4
V: TRBV5-1
DNA: TGCGCCAGCAGCTTGGTGGGCAGGGGGAGCGAAAAACTGTTTTTT
CDR3: CASSLVGRGSEKLFF

size: -
D: -
J: TRBJ1-1
V: TRBV7-9
DNA: TGTGCCAGCAGCACCAGGATCGTCTCTGAAGCTTTCTTT
CDR3: CASSTRIVSEAFF

size: -
D: -
J: TRBJ2-3
V: TRBV7-2
DNA: TGTGCCAGCAGCTTAAGCGTTAGGGGGGGGGCCACAGATACGCAGTATTTT
CDR3: CASSLSVRGGATDTQYF

size: -
D: -
J: TRBJ1-6
V: TRBV7-2
DNA: TGTGCCAGCAGGACGGACCCCTTAAGGGGCTCACCCCTCCACTTT
CDR3: CASRTDPLRGSPLHF

size: -
D: -
J: TRBJ1-3
V: TRBV9
DNA: TGTGCCAGCAGCGTAGATCGGGACACCATATATTTT
CDR3: CASSVDRDTIYF

size: -
D: -
J: TRBJ2-5
V: TRBV11-2
DNA: TGTGCCAGCAGCCTCCTTCGGGGGGAGACCCAGTACTTC
CDR3: CASSLLRGETQYF

size: -
D: -
J: TRBJ2-7
V: TRBV5-6
DNA: TGTGCCAGCAGGTGGGCAGGGGACTACGAGCAGTACTTC
CDR3: CASRWAGDYEQYF

size: -
D: -
J: TRBJ1-2
V: TRBV5-4
DNA: TGTGCCAGCAGCTCTGGGGGGAACACAGCTAACTATGGCTACACCTTC
CDR3: CASSSGGNTANYGYTF

size: -
D: -
J: TRBJ2-1
V: TRBV11-3
DNA: TGTGCCAGCAGTCTACCGTGGTACAATGAGCAGTTCTTC
CDR3: CASSLPWYNEQFF

size: -
D: -
J: TRBJ2-5
V: TRBV29-1
DNA: TGCAGCGTTGACAGGGGCTCTGGGGAGACCCAGTACTTC
CDR3: CSVDRGSGETQYF

size: -
D: -
J: TRBJ1-1
V: TRBV5-5
DNA: TGTGCCAGCAGCTTGCGGGGGGAAGCTTTCTTT
CDR3: CASSLRGEAFF

size: -
D: -
J: TRBJ1-2
V: TRBV5-1
DNA: TGCGCCAGCAGCCCCAATAGAGGCTCTAACTATGGCTACACCTTC
CDR3: CASSPNRGSNYGYTF

size: -
D: -
J: TRBJ1-4
V: TRBV11-2
DNA: TGTGCCAGCAGCTTAGCTTCGGGGTTAACTAATGAAAAACTGTTTTTT
CDR3: CASSLASGLTNEKLFF

size: -
D: TRBD2
J: TRBJ2-1
V: TRBV7-9
DNA: TGTGCCAGCAGCCAACCCGCTAGCGGGAGTCCCCACAATGAGCAGTTCTTC
CDR3: CASSQPASGSPHNEQFF

size: -
D: -
J: TRBJ1-1
V: TRBV6-5
DNA: TGTGCCAGCAGACCTGACACGGCGAACACTGAAGCTTTCTTT
CDR3: CASRPDTANTEAFF

size: -
D: -
J: TRBJ2-5
V: TRBV7-8
DNA: TGTGCCAGCAGCTTAAGGTTGGCGATTAGCGCCCAAGAGACCCAGTACTTC
CDR3: CASSLRLAISAQETQYF

size: -
D: TRBD1
J: TRBJ1-5
V: TRBV28
DNA: TGTGCCAGCAGTGTCGACAGGGGGAGGAAATATTTCAATCAGCCCCAGCATTTT
CDR3: CASSVDRGRKYFNQPQHF

size: -
D: TRBD1
J: TRBJ1-1
V: TRBV5-1
DNA: TGCGCCAGCAGCTTCGGACAGGGTAGTATGGACACTGAAGCTTTCTTT
CDR3: CASSFGQGSMDTEAFF

size: -
D: -
J: TRBJ1-1
V: TRBV10-3
DNA: TGTGCCATCAGTGAGACCGGGAACACTGAAGCTTTCTTT
CDR3: CAISETGNTEAFF

size: -
D: TRBD1
J: TRBJ1-3
V: TRBV4-1
DNA: TGCGCCAGCAGGGCGGGGACAGCAAACACCATATATTTT
CDR3: CASRAGTANTIYF

size: -
D: -
J: TRBJ1-3
V: TRBV11-2
DNA: TGTGCCAGCAGCTTATGGCTCACTGGAAACACCATATATTTT
CDR3: CASSLWLTGNTIYF

size: -
D: -
J: TRBJ1-2
V: TRBV6-6
DNA: TGTGCCAGCAGTTATGGCGGTTCTAACTATGGCTACACCTTC
CDR3: CASSYGGSNYGYTF

size: -
D: TRBD1
J: TRBJ2-1
V: TRBV5-5
DNA: TGTGCCAGCAGCTTGGCGGACAGGGGCCGTTACAATGAGCAGTTCTTC
CDR3: CASSLADRGRYNEQFF

size: -
D: TRBD1
J: TRBJ2-7
V: TRBV29-1
DNA: TGCAGCGTTGCCCTAACGACAGGGTACGAGCAGTACTTC
CDR3: CSVALTTGYEQYF

size: -
D: -
J: TRBJ1-2
V: TRBV7-3
DNA: TGTGCCAGCAGCTTAACTCAGGGGTATGGCTACACCTTC
CDR3: CASSLTQGYGYTF

size: -
D: TRBD1
J: TRBJ1-4
V: TRBV11-2
DNA: TGTGCCAGCAGCCTAAGAGACAGGGGCGTTCCGGCAACTAATGAAAAACTGTTTTTT
CDR3: CASSLRDRGVPATNEKLFF